The 32 T cell receptor beta chains given below trace back to one sample, sequenced in a study of shared clonotypes between healthy human individuals. Naive CD8 populations comprised CD45RO-negative cells positively selected for CCR7, excluding terminally differentiated effector memory CD45RA+ cells. Data came from immunoSEQ multiplex PCR; TCRdb stores just in-frame clones and leaves some out. Of 1.5 million to 2.5 million clones in the sample, over 85% were seen once. Sequencing was performed on naive CD8+ T cells sorted from blood. Every receptor here comes from a man between 18 and 29 years old in good health.

The chain has TRBV5-1 and TRBJ2-7; 9 bases agree with TRBD2. The V and J ends lost 2 bases and 2 bases, in that order; junction bases with no gene match: 5. The CDR3 totals 15 residues. Germline assignment: CDR1 SGHRS and CDR2 YFSETQ. The CDR3 region has the DNA TGCGCCAGCAGCTTAACTAGCGGGCCGGCCTACGAGCAGTACTTC. Its protein is CASSLTSGPAYEQYF.

The chain uses TRBV6-1 and TRBJ1-6; D not resolved. Trimming removed 3 bases from V and 2 bases from J, with 5 bases in between. Germline CDR1 MNHNS, CDR2 SASEGT. The CDR3 runs to 14 residues. CDR3 DNA: TGTGCCAGCAGTGAGGGTCCCTATAATTCACCCCTCCACTTT. This translates into CASSEGPYNSPLHF.

The chain uses TRBV10-3 and TRBJ2-3; TRBD2 matches 10 bases. CDR1 and CDR2 (germline): ENHRY, SYGVKD. The CDR3 covers 21 residues. The V gene end was trimmed by 3 bases and the J gene end by 2 bases; junction bases not matched to a gene: 20. CDR3 amino acids: CAISDNLTPSGSFFDTDTQYF. In DNA, the CDR3 is TGTGCCATCAGTGACAACCTGACCCCTAGCGGGAGTTTTTTTGACACAGATACGCAGTATTTT.

This clone was seen more than once but under ten times. The chain recombines TRBV10-1 with TRBJ2-7; the D gene is possibly TRBD1 (5 bases). Per germline, CDR1 WNHNN and CDR2 SYGVQD (reference sequence). The V end was cut by 1 base, the J end by 7 bases, with 11 bases between. The length of the CDR3 is 13 residues. CDR3 sequence reads: CASSEYLGREQYF. The DNA of the CDR3 is TGCGCCAGCAGTGAGTACCTGGGGCGGGAGCAGTACTTC.

The gene calls are TRBV10-1 and TRBJ2-3, with unresolved D. The germline V and J ends were trimmed by 3 bases and 3 bases, with 10 bases remaining between them. CDR1 and CDR2 from the germline V gene are WNHNN and SYGVQD (reference sequence). This CDR3 has 14 amino acids. CDR3 DNA sequence: TGCGCCAGCAGTGAAGTCGGCTCGACAGATACGCAGTATTTT. This encodes CASSEVGSTDTQYF.

V is TRBV27 and J is TRBJ2-5; TRBD2 matches at 7 bases. V was clipped by 5 bases and J by 5 bases; unmatched bases: 11. The CDR3 has 15 residues. Germline loops: CDR1 MNHEY, CDR2 SMNVEV (reference sequence). The CDR3 sequence is CASSLQFGGWETQYF. In DNA form, the CDR3 reads TGTGCCAGCAGTCTCCAGTTCGGGGGGTGGGAGACCCAGTACTTC.

The chain has TRBV7-6 and TRBJ2-1, with 8 positions matching TRBD2. This CDR3 region has 20 residues. CDR1 and CDR2 (germline): SGHVS, FNYEAQ. Trimming cost V 2 bases and J 2 bases; bases outside gene matches: 17. The CDR3 coding sequence is TGTGCCAGCAGCTTATACGTAACCAGCGGGAGTCATGATCCCTACAATGAGCAGTTCTTC. Translated, it gives CASSLYVTSGSHDPYNEQFF.

The chain carries TRBV10-3 and TRBJ1-5, with D possibly matching TRBD1 (5 bases). The V end was cut by 6 bases, the J end by 3 bases, with 15 bases between. Germline assignment: CDR1 ENHRY and CDR2 SYGVKD. This CDR3 region has 15 residues. In DNA, the CDR3 is TGTGCCATCAGCGGGACGAGAGGGGACAATCAGCCCCAGCATTTT. The encoded protein is CAISGTRGDNQPQHF.

The chain recombines TRBV13 with TRBJ2-1; 10 positions agree with TRBD2. Germline CDR1 and CDR2: PRHDT and FYEKMQ (reference sequence). The CDR3 runs 15 residues. V gave up 1 base and J gave up 8 bases; unmatched junction bases: 5. The CDR3 DNA reads TGTGCCAGCAGCTTAGCAGCGGGGGGGCAGGATGAGCAGTTCTTC. It yields the protein CASSLAAGGQDEQFF.

V usage is TRBV27 and J usage is TRBJ2-1, with a possible D match to TRBD2 (7 bases). V was trimmed by 6 bases and J by 9 bases, leaving 21 bases between them. The CDR3 totals 15 residues. Germline-derived CDR1 and CDR2 are MNHEY and SMNVEV (reference sequence). The CDR3 coding sequence is TGTGCCAGCAGCCTCGGGGCGGGGGCGATCACTGAGCAGTTCTTC. Residues: CASSLGAGAITEQFF.

The chain combines TRBV7-2 with TRBJ1-1; 7 bases are shared with TRBD1. The CDR3 is 15 amino acids. Germline V lookup: CDR1 SGHTA, CDR2 FQGNSA. V was clipped by 3 bases and J by 0 bases; unmatched bases: 4. CDR3 amino acids: CASSFQQGMNTEAFF. CDR3 nucleotides: TGTGCCAGCAGCTTCCAACAGGGGATGAACACTGAAGCTTTCTTT.

The V and J genes are TRBV7-9 and TRBJ2-7; no firm D call. The CDR3 covers 13 residues. Germline loops: CDR1 SEHNR, CDR2 FQNEAQ (reference sequence). Trimming shortened V by 4 bases and J by 2 bases, and 9 bases separated the two germline ends. The CDR3 is CASSSASAYEQYF. The CDR3 DNA is TGTGCCAGCAGCTCCGCCTCGGCCTACGAGCAGTACTTC.

V gene TRBV4-1 combines with J gene TRBJ2-2; D uncertain. CDR1 is MGHRA and CDR2 is YSYEKL in the germline V gene. V was cut by 7 bases and J by 7 bases, with 10 bases left in between. CDR3 size: 12 residues. CDR3 protein: CASNDLGGELFF. Here the CDR3 DNA reads TGCGCCAGCAACGATCTTGGCGGGGAGCTGTTTTTT.

The J gene is TRBJ2-7, the V gene TRBV9; D uncertain. The V and J ends lost 4 bases and 5 bases respectively, with 13 bases between them. The CDR3 contains 13 residues. Germline CDR1 and CDR2: SGDLS and YYNGEE. The CDR3 loop is CASSQDNSHEQYF. In DNA form, the CDR3 reads TGTGCCAGCAGCCAAGACAATTCCCACGAGCAGTACTTC. Full variable domain (remainder filled in from reference TRBV9 and TRBJ2-7): DSGVTQTPKHLITATGQRVTLRCSPRSGDLSVYWYQQSLDQGLQFLIQYYNGEERAKGNILERFSAQQFPDLHSELNLSSLELGDSALYFCASSQDNSHEQYFGPGTRLTVT.

The CDR3 loop reads CASSIDANQPQHF. The CDR3 nucleotides read TGTGCCAGTAGTATAGACGCGAATCAGCCCCAGCATTTT. The chain uses TRBV19 and TRBJ1-5; D gene ambiguous. V lost 0 bases and J lost 4, with 4 bases in between. Germline V lookup: CDR1 LNHDA, CDR2 SQIVND (reference sequence). This CDR3 spans 13 amino acids. The full variable domain, in which reference TRBV19 and TRBJ1-5 provide the parts outside the CDR3, is DGGITQSPKYLFRKEGQNVTLSCEQNLNHDAMYWYRQDPGQGLRLIYYSQIVNDFQKGDIAEGYSVSREKKESFPLTVTSAQKNPTAFYLCASSIDANQPQHFGDGTRLSIL.

With regard to this clone: Other DNA sequences from this sample encode an identical CDR3 as well. The rearrangement uses TRBV7-9 and TRBJ1-2; D not certain. The V and J ends lost 9 bases and 4 bases respectively, with 9 bases between them. This CDR3 comprises 11 residues. Germline V gives CDR1 SEHNR, CDR2 FQNEAQ (reference sequence). CDR3 amino acids: CASSDGYGYTF. The DNA for the CDR3 is TGTGCCAGTTCGGACGGCTATGGCTACACCTTC. The full variable domain, in which reference TRBV7-9 and TRBJ1-2 provide the parts outside the CDR3, is DTGVSQNPRHKITKRGQNVTFRCDPISEHNRLYWYRQTLGQGPEFLTYFQNEAQLEKSRLLSDRFSAERPKGSFSTLEIQRTEQGDSAMYLCASSDGYGYTFGSGTRLTVV.

The V and J genes are TRBV6-5 and TRBJ2-3, with D unclear. The CDR3 totals 14 residues. V was shortened by 5 bases and J by 1 base, with 10 bases between the two germline ends. The germline V gene encodes CDR1 MNHEY and CDR2 SVGAGI. The CDR3 region has the DNA TGTGCCAGCAGTCCGGGTTACGGCACAGATACGCAGTATTTT. Amino acid sequence: CASSPGYGTDTQYF.

The genes are TRBV27 and TRBJ2-2; 8 bases are a match to TRBD1. The CDR3 length is 14 residues. CDR1 is MNHEY and CDR2 is SMNVEV in the germline V gene (reference sequence). After removal of 5 bases from V and 6 bases from J, the junction contained 5 bases not matched to a gene. The CDR3: CASSLDRAAGELFF. Here the CDR3 DNA reads TGTGCCAGCAGTCTGGACAGGGCGGCCGGGGAGCTGTTTTTT.

The J gene is TRBJ1-2, the V gene TRBV6-5; 7 bases agree with TRBD1. The CDR3 spans 15 residues. Germline CDR1 and CDR2: MNHEY and SVGAGI. J gave up 0 bases and V 3 bases, and 4 bases lay outside the gene matches. The CDR3 DNA sequence: TGTGCCAGCAGTTATGGGACAGACCCTAACTATGGCTACACCTTC. Protein product: CASSYGTDPNYGYTF.

V is TRBV5-4 and J is TRBJ1-2; D may be TRBD1 (6 bases). V shed 0 bases and J shed 8 bases, with 20 bases lying between them. The CDR3 sequence is 16 residues long. Germline V gene lookup returns CDR1 SGHNT and CDR2 YYREEE (reference sequence). The CDR3 DNA reads TGTGCCAGCAGCTTGGAGGAGACAGGCTACTTAGACGGCTACACCTTC. Translation: CASSLEETGYLDGYTF.

The V and J genes are TRBV4-1 and TRBJ1-1, with TRBD1 identical over 11 bases. The germline V gene has CDR1 MGHRA and CDR2 YSYEKL. The CDR3 runs 18 residues. V shed 1 base, J shed 3 bases, and the junction held 10 bases outside the gene matches. The CDR3 here is CASSQVPGQGGIDTEAFF. As DNA, the CDR3 is TGCGCCAGCAGCCAAGTTCCGGGACAGGGGGGAATCGACACTGAAGCTTTCTTT.

The rearrangement joins TRBV13 to TRBJ2-3, with D perhaps matching TRBD1 or TRBD2 (5 bases each). The CDR3 has 15 amino acids. Germline V lookup: CDR1 PRHDT, CDR2 FYEKMQ (reference sequence). Trimming took 5 bases from V and 6 from J, leaving 18 bases between them. CDR3 amino acids: CASSPRAVHRDTQYF. The CDR3 DNA is TGTGCCAGCAGCCCGCGGGCGGTCCACAGGGATACGCAGTATTTT.

V gene TRBV7-9 combines with J gene TRBJ1-1; D not resolved. In germline, CDR1 is SEHNR, CDR2 FQNEAQ (reference sequence). V was cut by 5 bases and J by 1 base, with 11 bases left in between. This CDR3 contains 14 residues. CDR3 amino acids: CASSPEPPNTEAFF. DNA for the CDR3: TGTGCCAGCAGCCCAGAGCCCCCGAACACTGAAGCTTTCTTT. Variable domain in full (rest from reference TRBV7-9 and TRBJ1-1): DTGVSQNPRHKITKRGQNVTFRCDPISEHNRLYWYRQTLGQGPEFLTYFQNEAQLEKSRLLSDRFSAERPKGSFSTLEIQRTEQGDSAMYLCASSPEPPNTEAFFGQGTRLTVV.

Of note for this clone: The identical CDR3 is also encoded by other nucleotide sequences in the sample. This rearrangement joins TRBV11-2 to TRBJ1-6; unclear D gene. This CDR3 region has 13 residues. From germline, CDR1 is SGHAT and CDR2 FQNNGV. V dropped 3 bases and J dropped 9 bases, with 9 bases sitting between them. CDR3: CASSLFDSSPLHF. DNA for the CDR3: TGTGCCAGCAGCTTGTTTGATAGTTCACCCCTCCACTTT.

This sequence joins TRBV6-5 and TRBJ2-1; D unclear. The CDR3 contains 15 residues. Trimming took off 5 bases at V and 0 bases at J, with 11 bases between the two ends. CDR1 is MNHEY and CDR2 is SVGAGI in the germline V gene. The CDR3 reads CASSTSGHSYNEQFF. The DNA of the CDR3 is TGTGCCAGCAGTACCTCGGGCCACTCCTACAATGAGCAGTTCTTC.

The CDR3 DNA follows: TGTGCCAGCAGCCCTAGCGGGGACACAGATACGCAGTATTTT. It codes for CASSPSGDTDTQYF. The chain links TRBV21-1 to TRBJ2-3; no DNA check was done on the table's D call, TRBD2. TRBV21-1 is tagged as a pseudogene. The CDR3 covers 14 residues.

As regards this clone: Other DNA variants within this sample encode the same CDR3. CDR3 sequence: CASSGDLETQYF. CDR3 sequence (DNA): TGCGCCAGCTCCGGGGATTTAGAGACCCAGTACTTC. This chain connects TRBV10-2 to TRBJ2-5, with D perhaps matching TRBD2 (5 bases). Trimming took 8 bases from V and 4 from J, leaving 11 bases between them. The CDR3 length is 12 residues. CDR1 and CDR2 from the germline V gene are WSHSY and SAAADI.

This chain connects TRBV27 to TRBJ1-2; D is ambiguous. This CDR3 region has 13 residues. Trimming stripped 1 base from V and 8 bases from J, with 11 bases between. The germline V gene has CDR1 MNHEY and CDR2 SMNVEV (reference sequence). Here the CDR3 DNA reads TGTGCCAGCAGTTTATGGGTCGGCGGGGGCTACACCTTC. As protein: CASSLWVGGGYTF.

This chain links TRBV4-1 with TRBJ1-2; D is possibly TRBD1 (6 bases). The V gene lost 1 base and the J gene lost 7 bases, with 10 bases spanning the gap. CDR3 length equals 13 residues. From germline, CDR1 is MGHRA and CDR2 YSYEKL. CDR3 nucleotide sequence: TGCGCCAGCAGCCAAGCAGGGGTTCTTGGCTACACCTTC. Protein: CASSQAGVLGYTF.

The chain is built from TRBV28 and TRBJ2-1, with TRBD1 identical over 8 bases. CDR1 is MDHEN, CDR2 SYDVKM, per germline. The CDR3 totals 12 residues. V shed 7 bases, J shed 6 bases, and the junction held 2 bases outside the gene matches. CDR3 loop: CASIGQGNEQFF. The CDR3 region has the DNA TGTGCCAGCATTGGACAGGGCAATGAGCAGTTCTTC.

V and J are TRBV5-1 and TRBJ2-3, with 7 bases lining up with TRBD2. This CDR3 has 14 residues. With 1 base clipped from V and 4 bases from J, the junction kept 3 bases outside the gene matches. In germline, CDR1 is SGHRS, CDR2 YFSETQ. The DNA for the CDR3 is TGCGCCAGCAGCTTGTTCGCGGGGGCAGATACGCAGTATTTT. Its translation is CASSLFAGADTQYF. Combining the CDR3 with reference TRBV5-1 and TRBJ2-3 gives the whole variable domain KAGVTQTPRYLIKTRGQQVTLSCSPISGHRSVSWYQQTPGQGLQFLFEYFSETQRNKGNFPGRFSGRQFSNSRSEMNVSTLELGDSALYLCASSLFAGADTQYFGPGTRLTVL.

The chain employs TRBV29-1 and TRBJ1-2; 8 bases are a match to TRBD1. The CDR3 contains 13 residues. Germline-derived CDR1 and CDR2 are SQVTM and ANQGSEA. V gave up 6 bases and J gave up 2 bases; unmatched junction bases: 5. DNA for the CDR3: TGCAGCGTGAAGACAGGGGAAAACTATGGCTACACCTTC. As protein: CSVKTGENYGYTF.